This TCR beta chain is drawn from a study of Ad26.COV2.S vaccination and SARS-CoV-2 variants. Overall study context: As a participant in COV1001, the donor was in the Ad26.COV2.S trial arm.

For this clone: Its specificity is unknown.

Here immunoSEQ multiplex PCR was the method, and the copy in TCRdb shows in-frame clones only, minus some. The sample has some 500,000 clones, 89% seen once; the top ten hold over 2.5%. Treatment in this sample: roughly 20 received Ad26.COV2.S at low or high dose, single or two shots; roughly 5 received placebo; per-sample allocation not given. Sampling happened 63 days after the first vaccine or placebo injection. General observations from the study: It was reported that spike-specific CD8+ and CD4+ T cell responses were substantially broad after vaccination.

Unmatched junction bases numbered 6, after V lost 0 bases and J lost 8 bases. CDR1 is SGHRS, CDR2 YFSETQ, per germline. This CDR3 has 14 residues. The receptor was derived from a person between 18 and 65 years old who received the Ad26.COV2.S COVID-19 vaccine or a placebo. The sequences come from peripheral blood, collected in a trial of Ad26.COV2.S vaccine versus placebo. The gene calls are TRBV5-1 and TRBJ1-1; 8 positions match TRBD1. DNA of the CDR3: TGCGCCAGCAGCTTGGTTGTAGGACAGGGAGAAGCTTTCTTT. Translation gives CASSLVVGQGEAFF.